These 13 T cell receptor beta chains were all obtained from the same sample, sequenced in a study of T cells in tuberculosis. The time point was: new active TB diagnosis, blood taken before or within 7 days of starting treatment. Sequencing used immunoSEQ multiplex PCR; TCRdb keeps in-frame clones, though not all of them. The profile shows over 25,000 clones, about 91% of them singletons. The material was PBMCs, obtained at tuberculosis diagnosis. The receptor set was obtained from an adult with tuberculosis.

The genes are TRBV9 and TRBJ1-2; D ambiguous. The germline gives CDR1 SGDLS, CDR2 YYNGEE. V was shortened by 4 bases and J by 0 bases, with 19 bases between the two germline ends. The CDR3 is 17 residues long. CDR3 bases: TGTGCCAGCAGCTCGAATCGCTGGGAGGGAACTAACTATGGCTACACCTTC. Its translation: CASSSNRWEGTNYGYTF.

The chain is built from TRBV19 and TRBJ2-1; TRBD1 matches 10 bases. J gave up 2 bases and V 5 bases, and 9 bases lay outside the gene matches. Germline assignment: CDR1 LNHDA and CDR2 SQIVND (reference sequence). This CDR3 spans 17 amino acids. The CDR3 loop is CASSATGTGVTYNEQFF. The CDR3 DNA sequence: TGTGCCAGTAGTGCAACCGGGACAGGGGTTACCTACAATGAGCAGTTCTTC.

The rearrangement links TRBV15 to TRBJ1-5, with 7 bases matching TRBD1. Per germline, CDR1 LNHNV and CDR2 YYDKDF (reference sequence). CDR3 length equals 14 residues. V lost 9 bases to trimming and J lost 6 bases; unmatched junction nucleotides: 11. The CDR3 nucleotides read TGTGCCACGAACAGTGACAGGGCCGTTCAGCCCCAGCATTTT. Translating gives CATNSDRAVQPQHF.

The DNA of the CDR3 is TGTGCCAGCAGTTCACGACAGGGGATGGTGGGCGAGACCCAGTACTTC. It is translated as CASSSRQGMVGETQYF. This sequence joins TRBV13 and TRBJ2-5, with 8 bases identical to TRBD1. Germline loops: CDR1 PRHDT, CDR2 FYEKMQ (reference sequence). CDR3 length: 16 amino acids. Unmatched junction bases numbered 14, after V lost 6 bases and J lost 5 bases.

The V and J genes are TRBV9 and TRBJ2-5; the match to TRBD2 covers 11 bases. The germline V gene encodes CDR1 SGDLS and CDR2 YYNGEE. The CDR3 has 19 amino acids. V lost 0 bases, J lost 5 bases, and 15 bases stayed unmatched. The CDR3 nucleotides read TGTGCCAGCAGCGTAGGTAGTAGCGGGGGGGCCCGTCCTGGGGAGACCCAGTACTTC. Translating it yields CASSVGSSGGARPGETQYF.

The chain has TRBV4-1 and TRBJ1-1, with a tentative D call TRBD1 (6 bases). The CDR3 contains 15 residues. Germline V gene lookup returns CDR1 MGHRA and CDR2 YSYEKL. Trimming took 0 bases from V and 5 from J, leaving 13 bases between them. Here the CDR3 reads CASSQDEGGVTEAFF. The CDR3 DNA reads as TGCGCCAGCAGCCAAGATGAGGGGGGGGTGACTGAAGCTTTCTTT.

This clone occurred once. The CDR3 reads CASSLRQDELFF. In DNA form, the CDR3 reads TGTGCCAGCAGTTTGAGACAGGACGAGCTGTTTTTT. The chain joins TRBV27 to TRBJ2-2; possible D gene TRBD1, 6 bases. CDR3 length: 12 residues. Germline CDR1 and CDR2: MNHEY and SMNVEV (reference sequence). The V and J ends lost 3 bases and 11 bases respectively, with 10 bases between them.

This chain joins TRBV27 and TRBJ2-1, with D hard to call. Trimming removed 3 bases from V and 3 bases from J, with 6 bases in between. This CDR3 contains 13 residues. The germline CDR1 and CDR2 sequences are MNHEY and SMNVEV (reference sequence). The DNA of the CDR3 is TGTGCCAGCAGTTTGGGCAGCTACAATGAGCAGTTCTTC. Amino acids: CASSLGSYNEQFF.

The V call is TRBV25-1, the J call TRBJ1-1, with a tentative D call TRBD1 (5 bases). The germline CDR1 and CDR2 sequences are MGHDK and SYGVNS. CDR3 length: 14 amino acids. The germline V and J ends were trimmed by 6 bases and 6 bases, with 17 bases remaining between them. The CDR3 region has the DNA TGTGCCAGCAGCACCCCACGGGGGGAGTCTGAAGCTTTCTTT. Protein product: CASSTPRGESEAFF.

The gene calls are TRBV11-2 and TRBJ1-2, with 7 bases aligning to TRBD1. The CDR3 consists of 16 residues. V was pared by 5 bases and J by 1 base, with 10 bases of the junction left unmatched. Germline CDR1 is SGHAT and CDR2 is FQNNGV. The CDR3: CASSLERGGFNYGYTF. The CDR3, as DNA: TGTGCCAGCAGCCTCGAAAGAGGGGGCTTTAACTATGGCTACACCTTC.

The CDR3, as DNA: TGTGCCAGCAGAGGACAGGGGGAGAGAGCTAACTATGGCTACACCTTC. This sequence encodes CASRGQGERANYGYTF. The genes are TRBV2 and TRBJ1-2; the match to TRBD1 covers 10 bases. CDR1 SNHLY and CDR2 FYNNEI come from the germline V gene. Unmatched junction bases numbered 7, after V lost 6 bases and J lost 0 bases. The CDR3 consists of 16 residues.

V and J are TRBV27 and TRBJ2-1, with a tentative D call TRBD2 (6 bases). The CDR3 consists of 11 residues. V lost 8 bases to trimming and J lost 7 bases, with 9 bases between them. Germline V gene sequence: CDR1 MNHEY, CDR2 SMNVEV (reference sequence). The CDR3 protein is CASSRGNEQFF. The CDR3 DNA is TGTGCCAGCTCTCGGGGGAATGAGCAGTTCTTC.

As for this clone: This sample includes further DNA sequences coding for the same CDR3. The CDR3, as DNA: TGTGCCAGCAGCGGAACTAGCGGGAGGGGCAATGAGCAGTTCTTC. It codes for CASSGTSGRGNEQFF. V and J are TRBV9 and TRBJ2-1, with 13 bases fitting TRBD2. The CDR3 is 15 residues long. Trimming at V came to 3 bases and at J to 6 bases, leaving 3 bases not matched to a gene. Germline CDR1 SGDLS, CDR2 YYNGEE.